The source of this TCR beta chain is a study of T cell repertoires in cytomegalovirus infection. Background on the study: Public signatures in TCR beta pointed to CMV infection and matching HLA type.

TCRdb processed the reads anew with MiXCR; each CDR3 protein has one entry. The sample carries about 600,000 distinct CDR3 sequences, approximately 24% recorded once. Study-level results: Clonotype analysis showed dominance of the ex vivo response by HLA-C-restricted CMV-specific TCR beta clonotypes. People with CMV and the relevant HLA were identified by cumulative public TCR beta family frequency.

Only a few counts were recorded for this clonotype. Antigen specificity is unknown. The CDR3 consists of 15 residues. CDR1 is SEHNR and CDR2 is FQNEAQ in the germline V gene (reference sequence). With 4 bases clipped from V and 1 base from J, the junction kept 5 bases outside the gene matches. This chain links TRBV7-9 with TRBJ1-1; TRBD1 agrees at 8 bases. Source material: CD8+ T cells from PBMCs. The sequence was collected from a human donor in good health (CMV status not recorded). Some clones in this sample may be carry-over from other donors' samples. The CDR3 loop is CASSWQGAANTEAFF. DNA of the CDR3: TGTGCCAGCAGCTGGCAGGGGGCTGCGAACACTGAAGCTTTCTTT.